These 28 T cell receptor beta chains originate from one sample sequenced in a study of shared clonotypes between healthy human individuals. Some clones are missing from TCRdb's copy, which holds only in-frame ones; the method was immunoSEQ multiplex PCR. The table records a few hundred thousand clones, around four fifths of them present only once. The sample comprised memory CD4+ T cells sorted from blood. Indicated subset: CD45RA-negative fraction. The receptors stem from a man between 25 and 39 years old in good health.

Only one count was recorded for this clone. The chain has TRBV2 and TRBJ2-4; D may match TRBD1 or TRBD2 (5 bases each). Germline values: CDR1 SNHLY, CDR2 FYNNEI. V was shortened by 6 bases and J by 5 bases, with 11 bases between the two germline ends. The CDR3 is 13 residues long. The CDR3 is CASRWDPENIQYF. The DNA for the CDR3 is TGTGCCAGCAGGTGGGACCCGGAAAACATTCAGTACTTC.

The chain employs TRBV16 and TRBJ1-5; no reliable D call. Deletions cut 2 bases from V and 0 bases from J, with 14 bases between. There are 17 residues in the CDR3. Per germline, CDR1 KGHSY and CDR2 FQNENV. The CDR3 here is CASSQPKVRVSNQPQHF. In DNA, the CDR3 is TGTGCCAGCAGCCAACCGAAGGTGCGGGTTAGCAATCAGCCCCAGCATTTT.

This rearrangement joins TRBV18 to TRBJ2-3; the D is unclear. Germline CDR1 is KGHSH and CDR2 is LQKENI. The CDR3 is 14 residues long. The V gene lost 3 bases and the J gene lost 1 base, with 8 bases spanning the gap. DNA for the CDR3: TGTGCCAGCTCACCTTTTGAGGGCACAGATACGCAGTATTTT. It yields the protein CASSPFEGTDTQYF.

The chain has TRBV11-2 and TRBJ2-7, with 7 bases fitting TRBD2. Trimming took 1 base from V and 6 from J; bases not matched to a gene: 6. Germline loops: CDR1 SGHAT, CDR2 FQNNGV. The CDR3 has 14 amino acids. In nucleotides, the CDR3 is TGTGCCAGCAGCTTAGTAGCCAGGGAGGGCGAGCAGTACTTC. The encoded protein is CASSLVAREGEQYF.

This clone was seen once. The V and J genes are TRBV7-8 and TRBJ2-1; 7 positions match TRBD1. The trim removed 6 bases at V and 6 bases at J, leaving 5 bases unmatched. The CDR3 consists of 13 residues. CDR1 is SGHVS, CDR2 FQNEAQ, per germline. CDR3 protein: CASRPNRGNEQFF. The CDR3 nucleotides are TGTGCCAGCAGGCCTAACAGGGGCAATGAGCAGTTCTTC. The complete variable domain, with remaining parts taken from reference TRBV7-8 and TRBJ2-1, reads GAGVSQSPRYKVAKRGQDVALRCDPISGHVSLFWYQQALGQGPEFLTYFQNEAQLDKSGLPSDRFFAERPEGSVSTLKIQRTQQEDSAVYLCASRPNRGNEQFFGPGTRLTVL.

The chain is built from TRBV20-1 and TRBJ2-5; D is uncertain. Germline V lookup: CDR1 DFQATT, CDR2 SNEGSKA (reference sequence). The V gene lost 6 bases and the J gene lost 7 bases, with 12 bases spanning the gap. The CDR3 has 11 amino acids. Here the CDR3 DNA reads TGCAGTGCCTCGAAGGAAGGGACCCAGTACTTC. Translated: CSASKEGTQYF.

The rearrangement joins TRBV5-1 to TRBJ1-6, with D maybe TRBD1 (5 bases). CDR3 size: 14 residues. Germline V gives CDR1 SGHRS, CDR2 YFSETQ. V was trimmed by 4 bases and J by 10 bases, leaving 15 bases between them. CDR3: CASSRDSNISPLHF. The CDR3 region has the DNA TGCGCCAGCAGCAGAGACAGTAATATCTCACCCCTCCACTTT. Full variable domain (outside the CDR3, taken from reference TRBV5-1 and TRBJ1-6): KAGVTQTPRYLIKTRGQQVTLSCSPISGHRSVSWYQQTPGQGLQFLFEYFSETQRNKGNFPGRFSGRQFSNSRSEMNVSTLELGDSALYLCASSRDSNISPLHFGNGTRLTVT.

This clone was seen more than once but under ten times. This chain uses TRBV28 with TRBJ2-7; 7 nucleotides agree with TRBD2. Looked up from germline, CDR1 is MDHEN and CDR2 is SYDVKM. The trim removed 7 bases at V and 2 bases at J, leaving 2 bases unmatched. CDR3 length equals 12 residues. DNA of the CDR3: TGTGCCAGCACGGGACTAACCTACGAGCAGTACTTC. This encodes CASTGLTYEQYF. Full variable domain (rest looked up from reference TRBV28 and TRBJ2-7): DVKVTQSSRYLVKRTGEKVFLECVQDMDHENMFWYRQDPGLGLRLIYFSYDVKMKEKGDIPEGYSVSREKKERFSLILESASTNQTSMYLCASTGLTYEQYFGPGTRLTVT.

For the CDR3, the DNA is TGCGCCAGCAGCTTGGGGTGGGCCCAAGAGACCCAGTACTTC. It specifies CASSLGWAQETQYF. The chain combines TRBV5-1 with TRBJ2-5; D remains unclear. The CDR3 consists of 14 residues. Between the trimmed V and J ends, which lost 0 bases and 1 base, there was a span of 7 bases. The germline CDR1 and CDR2 sequences are SGHRS and YFSETQ. Based on the CDR3 plus reference TRBV5-1 and TRBJ2-5, the full variable domain is KAGVTQTPRYLIKTRGQQVTLSCSPISGHRSVSWYQQTPGQGLQFLFEYFSETQRNKGNFPGRFSGRQFSNSRSEMNVSTLELGDSALYLCASSLGWAQETQYFGPGTRLLVL.

This clone appeared a single time. The chain links TRBV4-1 to TRBJ1-1; D remains ambiguous. Germline CDR1 reads MGHRA; CDR2 reads YSYEKL. The CDR3 runs 13 residues. The germline V and J ends were trimmed by 4 bases and 3 bases, with 9 bases remaining between them. CDR3 DNA: TGCGCCAGCAGCCGAGCCGGGGACACTGAAGCTTTCTTT. Its protein is CASSRAGDTEAFF.

This clone showed up just once. This CDR3 reads CASTSRGFQPQHF. CDR3 nucleotides: TGTGCCAGTACCTCAAGGGGTTTCCAGCCCCAGCATTTT. The chain joins TRBV19 to TRBJ1-5; D is possibly TRBD1 (5 bases). Between the trimmed V and J ends, which lost 7 bases and 7 bases, there was a span of 14 bases. This CDR3 has 13 residues. The germline gives CDR1 LNHDA, CDR2 SQIVND (reference sequence).

J is TRBJ1-5 and V is TRBV7-2, with 7 bases aligning to TRBD1. The CDR3 totals 15 residues. Germline trimming cut 5 bases from V and 2 bases from J; bases unmatched to any gene: 6. The germline CDR1 and CDR2 sequences are SGHTA and FQGNSA. CDR3 in DNA: TGTGCCAGCAGCGCGACAGGGTTGGGCAATCAGCCCCAGCATTTT. The encoded protein is CASSATGLGNQPQHF.

This clone has at least ten counts. This sample also contains other DNA sequences that code for the same CDR3. The chain joins TRBV5-4 to TRBJ2-7; 10 nucleotides align to TRBD1. The CDR3 consists of 15 residues. The junction had 6 bases not matched to a gene; V was cut back by 5 bases and J by 1 base. Germline V gene lookup returns CDR1 SGHNT and CDR2 YYREEE (reference sequence). CDR3 region: CASSRRDRGSYEQYF. The CDR3 region has the DNA TGTGCCAGCAGTCGCCGGGACAGGGGATCCTACGAGCAGTACTTC.

This sequence joins TRBV2 and TRBJ2-5; D not certain. The CDR3 sequence is 14 residues long. V lost 4 bases to trimming and J lost 2 bases, with 11 bases between them. Germline V gene data show CDR1 as SNHLY and CDR2 as FYNNEI. The CDR3 reads CASSVDGRQETQYF. The CDR3 DNA is TGTGCCAGCAGTGTGGACGGAAGACAAGAGACCCAGTACTTC.

The V gene is TRBV2, the J gene TRBJ1-3; tentatively, D is TRBD1 (6 bases). From germline, CDR1 is SNHLY and CDR2 FYNNEI. V gave up 8 bases and J gave up 4 bases, with 18 bases separating them. The CDR3 loop spans 15 amino acids. CDR3 in amino acids: CASRLTTGPGNTIYF. The CDR3 DNA follows: TGTGCCAGCCGACTAACCACAGGGCCAGGAAACACCATATATTTT.

V gene TRBV30 combines with J gene TRBJ2-6, with 8 bases identical to TRBD1. The germline V gene encodes CDR1 GTSNPN and CDR2 SVGIG (reference sequence). The CDR3 covers 17 residues. V trimming: 4 bases; J trimming: 1 base; junction bases outside the gene matches: 9. CDR3 coding DNA: TGTGCCTGGATCCCCGGGACAGGCTATTCTGGGGCCAACGTCCTGACTTTC. It encodes CAWIPGTGYSGANVLTF.

This chain uses TRBV2 with TRBJ2-2, with D unclear. V dropped 2 bases and J dropped 7 bases, with 14 bases sitting between them. The CDR3 consists of 15 residues. Germline-derived CDR1 and CDR2 are SNHLY and FYNNEI. For the CDR3, the DNA is TGTGCCAGCAGTGAAAACTGGGTTTATGGCGGGGAGCTGTTTTTT. Its translation: CASSENWVYGGELFF.

The chain employs TRBV7-3 and TRBJ2-5; TRBD1 matches 8 bases. J gave up 5 bases and V 8 bases, and 10 bases lay outside the gene matches. Per germline, CDR1 SGHTA and CDR2 FQGTGA. This CDR3 has 14 amino acids. CDR3 sequence (DNA): TGTGCCAGCGCTTTTCAGGGGGCAGGCGAGACCCAGTACTTC. As protein: CASAFQGAGETQYF.

The rearrangement uses TRBV6-1 and TRBJ2-6; TRBD1 is a possible D gene (5 bases). This CDR3 has 15 residues. Trimming left V 8 bases short and J 2 bases short, with 13 bases between. CDR1 is MNHNS, CDR2 SASEGT, per germline. This chain's CDR3 is CASVKGRAGANVLTF. The CDR3 nucleotides read TGTGCCAGCGTTAAAGGCAGGGCTGGGGCCAACGTCCTGACTTTC.

V usage is TRBV20-1 and J usage is TRBJ2-1; 14 bases agree with TRBD2. V lost 5 bases, J lost 15 bases, and 3 bases stayed unmatched. The CDR3 totals 11 residues. Germline V gene data show CDR1 as DFQATT and CDR2 as SNEGSKA (reference sequence). The CDR3 DNA reads TGCAGTGCTCCGGGACTAGCGGGAGTGTTCTTC. Protein: CSAPGLAGVFF.

The genes are TRBV18 and TRBJ2-1, with 11 nucleotides matching TRBD2. The germline V gene has CDR1 KGHSH and CDR2 LQKENI. CDR3 length equals 17 residues. Trimming removed 2 bases from V and 6 bases from J; junction bases left unmatched: 9. The CDR3 is CASSPKDSLAGANEQFF. The CDR3 nucleotides are TGTGCCAGCTCACCAAAGGATTCACTAGCGGGAGCCAATGAGCAGTTCTTC. Filled out from reference TRBV18 and TRBJ2-1, the complete variable domain reads NAGVMQNPRHLVRRRGQEARLRCSPMKGHSHVYWYRQLPEEGLKFMVYLQKENIIDESGMPKERFSAEFPKEGPSILRIQQVVRGDSAAYFCASSPKDSLAGANEQFFGPGTRLTVL.

The chain has TRBV7-2 and TRBJ1-1; D gene uncertain. The length of the CDR3 is 13 residues. The V gene's germline CDR1 is SGHTA and CDR2 FQGNSA. Trimming shortened V by 2 bases and J by 7 bases, and 11 bases separated the two germline ends. CDR3 sequence (DNA): TGTGCCAGCAGCTTATCGCGCAGCCTTGAAGCTTTCTTT. It is translated as CASSLSRSLEAFF.

In its sample, this clone was seen once. J is TRBJ2-7 and V is TRBV5-6; 9 positions agree with TRBD2. The CDR3 covers 17 residues. The V gene end was trimmed by 4 bases and the J gene end by 1 base; junction bases not matched to a gene: 12. Per germline, CDR1 SGHDT and CDR2 YYEEEE. CDR3 bases: TGTGCCAGCAGCCCCCGTCAGTTAGCGGGGGTATCCTACGAGCAGTACTTC. Its protein product is CASSPRQLAGVSYEQYF.

This clone showed up just a few times. This chain connects TRBV7-2 to TRBJ2-1; 8 bases are shared with TRBD2. J lost 7 bases, V lost 2 bases, and 10 bases had no gene match. Germline V lookup: CDR1 SGHTA, CDR2 FQGNSA. The CDR3 runs to 16 residues. The CDR3 loop is CASSLWIGGRLNEQFF. CDR3 DNA sequence: TGTGCCAGCAGCTTATGGATTGGCGGGAGGTTGAATGAGCAGTTCTTC.

V and J are TRBV9 and TRBJ2-1, with TRBD1 matching over 9 bases. With 4 bases clipped from V and 5 bases from J, the junction kept 16 bases outside the gene matches. The germline V gene has CDR1 SGDLS and CDR2 YYNGEE. CDR3 length: 18 residues. The CDR3 DNA reads TGTGCCAGCAGCTTGAACCCGGGACAGGGTATTTTGAACAATGAGCAGTTCTTC. Translated: CASSLNPGQGILNNEQFF. The full variable domain, its missing parts supplied by reference TRBV9 and TRBJ2-1, is DSGVTQTPKHLITATGQRVTLRCSPRSGDLSVYWYQQSLDQGLQFLIQYYNGEERAKGNILERFSAQQFPDLHSELNLSSLELGDSALYFCASSLNPGQGILNNEQFFGPGTRLTVL.

J is TRBJ1-3 and V is TRBV11-2; D gene unclear. The CDR3 sequence is 16 residues long. Germline V gene data show CDR1 as SGHAT and CDR2 as FQNNGV. Trimming took 1 base from V and 1 from J, leaving 11 bases between them. This CDR3 is CASSLVSSGSGNTIYF. The CDR3 nucleotides read TGTGCCAGCAGCTTAGTGTCATCGGGTTCTGGAAACACCATATATTTT.

This clone has a count of ten or more. The rearrangement joins TRBV5-4 to TRBJ2-7; TRBD2 matches at 8 bases. The length of the CDR3 is 14 residues. The germline V gene has CDR1 SGHNT and CDR2 YYREEE (reference sequence). J was trimmed by 6 bases and V by 3 bases; bases with no gene match: 8. CDR3 amino acids: CASSSLAVPSEQYF. The CDR3 DNA sequence: TGTGCCAGCAGCTCACTAGCGGTTCCGTCCGAGCAGTACTTC.

The chain is built from TRBV6-5 and TRBJ1-2, with 9 bases matching TRBD1. After removal of 2 bases from V and 8 bases from J, the junction contained 6 bases not matched to a gene. Germline CDR1 and CDR2: MNHEY and SVGAGI. The CDR3 has 14 residues. CDR3: CASSYRDRDLGYTF. DNA of the CDR3: TGTGCCAGCAGTTACCGGGACAGGGATCTCGGCTACACCTTC.